This TCR beta chain was observed in a study of blood T cell repertoires in COVID-19. Study information: Samples representing acute and convalescent COVID-19 were sourced from the United States, Italy and Spain. The analysed material was cDNA or gDNA that came from T cells, B-cell-depleted T cells, or PBMCs.

This clone was seen more than once but under ten times. Per the original data handling: Amplification from reference gene primers served as the basis for estimated nucleated cell counts. Generated by immunoSEQ multiplex PCR, the TCRdb table keeps only in-frame clones and is missing some. V and J calls and clone size follow that table, whereas D and trimming were derived from the DNA. The sample includes over 450,000 clones, 85% to 90% seen only once; the top ten take around 0.92%. Losses at the gene ends were 6 bases for V and 7 bases for J; bases not matched to a gene: 9. Per the germline V gene, CDR1 is SNHLY and CDR2 is FYNNEI. The CDR3 is made up of 15 amino acids. The Seattle site enrolled patients during active infection and followed them longitudinally.

The chain combines TRBV2 with TRBJ2-1, with 10 bases that match TRBD2. This TCR derives from a young man with COVID-19, enrolled during active disease. Sequencing used peripheral blood. DNA for the CDR3: TGTGCCAGCAGCAAAACGGGACTAGCGATAAATGAGCAGTTCTTC. Protein product: CASSKTGLAINEQFF. Full variable domain (outside the CDR3, taken from reference TRBV2 and TRBJ2-1): EPEVTQTPSHQVTQMGQEVILRCVPISNHLYFYWYRQILGQKVEFLVSFYNNEISEKSEIFDDQFSVERPDGSNFTLKIRSTKLEDSAMYFCASSKTGLAINEQFFGPGTRLTVL.